The rows below give T cell receptor beta chains drawn from one sample of a study of cytomegalovirus exposure and HLA in healthy donors. The protocol was immunoSEQ multiplex PCR, while the TCRdb copy is restricted to in-frame clones and leaves out a portion. The table lists more than 85,000 clones, around 76% of them singletons. Sequencing was performed on PBMCs. These receptor sequences come from a man aged 25 to 40 in good health and CMV-seropositive. Each CDR3 is given with its conserved first and last residue. Each record gives: J gene, V gene, CDR3 length, clone size, D gene, CDR3 protein, CDR3 DNA. D genes are given only for firm matches. Some rows mark clone size as missing; the rest say once, few, many or name a class of expanded clone.

J: TRBJ2-3
V: TRBV29-1
length: 12
size: few
D: TRBD1
CDR3: CSVTGGGDTQYF
DNA: TGCAGCGTTACAGGGGGCGGTGATACGCAGTATTTT

J: TRBJ2-1
V: TRBV7-9
length: 16
size: .
D: .
CDR3: CASSYPVGGRNNEQFF
DNA: TGTGCCAGCAGCTATCCAGTCGGGGGGCGGAACAATGAGCAGTTCTTC

J: TRBJ2-7
V: TRBV4-3
length: 15
size: few
D: .
CDR3: CASSQDLQVAYEQYF
DNA: TGCGCCAGCAGCCAAGATCTACAGGTTGCCTACGAGCAGTACTTC

J: TRBJ2-5
V: TRBV28
length: 17
size: .
D: TRBD2
CDR3: CASSLGGTSGGVETQYF
DNA: TGTGCCAGCAGTTTGGGCGGGACTAGCGGGGGAGTAGAGACCCAGTACTTC

J: TRBJ2-2
V: TRBV7-2
length: 17
size: .
D: TRBD1
CDR3: CASSYPRDRGDTGELFF
DNA: TGTGCCAGCAGCTACCCCCGGGACAGGGGGGACACCGGGGAGCTGTTTTTT

J: TRBJ1-3
V: TRBV4-3
length: 17
size: .
D: TRBD1
CDR3: CASSQDGPGGFGNTIYF
DNA: TGCGCCAGCAGCCAAGATGGGCCAGGGGGGTTTGGAAACACCATATATTTT

J: TRBJ2-7
V: TRBV5-6
length: 16
size: .
D: TRBD1
CDR3: CASSTLWGQSSYEQYF
DNA: TGTGCCAGCAGCACGCTGTGGGGACAGAGCTCCTACGAGCAGTACTTC

J: TRBJ2-6
V: TRBV30
length: 12
size: .
D: .
CDR3: CAWSGGANVLTF
DNA: TGTGCCTGGTCCGGTGGGGCCAACGTCCTGACTTTC

J: TRBJ2-5
V: TRBV10-2
length: 12
size: .
D: .
CDR3: CASRRPGETQYF
DNA: TGCGCCAGCCGTAGACCAGGGGAGACCCAGTACTTC

J: TRBJ2-7
V: TRBV13
length: 16
size: .
D: TRBD2
CDR3: CASSGGGRPKTYEQYF
DNA: TGTGCCAGCAGCGGGGGGGGAAGACCTAAAACCTACGAGCAGTACTTC

J: TRBJ1-6
V: TRBV30
length: 15
size: .
D: TRBD1
CDR3: CAWSVGTGDRSPLHF
DNA: TGTGCCTGGAGTGTTGGGACAGGGGATAGGTCACCCCTCCACTTT

J: TRBJ2-5
V: TRBV10-1
length: 16
size: .
D: TRBD1
CDR3: CASAPARTGGEETQYF
DNA: TGCGCCAGCGCCCCCGCCCGGACAGGGGGCGAAGAGACCCAGTACTTC

J: TRBJ2-1
V: TRBV4-2
length: 17
size: .
D: TRBD1
CDR3: CASSLDGTGGSYNEQFF
DNA: TGTGCCAGCAGTTTGGACGGGACAGGGGGGTCCTACAATGAGCAGTTCTTC

J: TRBJ1-4
V: TRBV5-4
length: 14
size: .
D: .
CDR3: CASSLTGTNEKLFF
DNA: TGTGCCAGCAGCTTGACAGGGACTAATGAAAAACTGTTTTTT

J: TRBJ2-2
V: TRBV30
length: 15
size: .
D: .
CDR3: CAWSRLGLATGELFF
DNA: TGTGCCTGGAGTAGGCTGGGCTTGGCCACCGGGGAGCTGTTTTTT

J: TRBJ1-1
V: TRBV2
length: 13
size: .
D: TRBD1
CDR3: CARGQGMNTEAFF
DNA: TGTGCCAGAGGACAGGGGATGAACACTGAAGCTTTCTTT

J: TRBJ2-7
V: TRBV7-2
length: 15
size: .
D: .
CDR3: CASSLGTAGSYEQYF
DNA: TGTGCCAGCAGCCTCGGGACCGCGGGGTCCTACGAGCAGTACTTC

J: TRBJ1-1
V: TRBV28
length: 14
size: .
D: .
CDR3: CASSRWDISTEAFF
DNA: TGTGCCAGCAGTAGATGGGACATCAGCACTGAAGCTTTCTTT

J: TRBJ2-2
V: TRBV28
length: 17
size: .
D: TRBD1
CDR3: CASSSPGQGADTGELFF
DNA: TGTGCCAGCAGTTCTCCGGGACAGGGGGCAGACACCGGGGAGCTGTTTTTT

J: TRBJ2-7
V: TRBV27
length: 16
size: .
D: TRBD2
CDR3: CASSLSSPSGGWEQYF
DNA: TGTGCCAGCAGTTTATCGAGTCCTAGCGGGGGCTGGGAGCAGTACTTC

J: TRBJ1-2
V: TRBV6-5
length: 15
size: .
D: TRBD1
CDR3: CASSRASGQGYGYTF
DNA: TGTGCCAGCAGCCGCGCCTCGGGACAGGGATATGGCTACACCTTC

J: TRBJ1-4
V: TRBV7-7
length: 16
size: few
D: TRBD1
CDR3: CASSSGQGRTNEKLFF
DNA: TGTGCTAGCAGCTCCGGACAGGGGAGGACTAATGAAAAACTGTTTTTT

J: TRBJ1-2
V: TRBV7-2
length: 17
size: .
D: .
CDR3: CASSLWAGGNPGYGYTF
DNA: TGTGCCAGCAGCTTATGGGCTGGGGGCAACCCGGGGTATGGCTACACCTTC

J: TRBJ2-1
V: TRBV18
length: 12
size: .
D: .
CDR3: CASSPSSREQFF
DNA: TGTGCCAGCTCACCATCTAGTCGGGAGCAGTTCTTC

J: TRBJ1-2
V: TRBV5-6
length: 14
size: few
D: .
CDR3: CASSLGRGAYGYTF
DNA: TGTGCCAGCAGCTTGGGACGGGGGGCCTATGGCTACACCTTC

J: TRBJ2-7
V: TRBV7-9
length: 12
size: .
D: .
CDR3: CASRGDSYEQYF
DNA: TGTGCCAGCAGAGGGGACTCCTACGAGCAGTACTTC

J: TRBJ1-2
V: TRBV19
length: 14
size: .
D: TRBD1
CDR3: CASSHQGAIFGYTF
DNA: TGTGCCAGTAGTCATCAGGGGGCTATCTTTGGCTACACCTTC

J: TRBJ1-3
V: TRBV4-3
length: 16
size: .
D: .
CDR3: CASSQVLRTDRNTIYF
DNA: TGCGCCAGCAGCCAAGTTCTGCGTACAGACCGAAACACCATATATTTT

J: TRBJ2-3
V: TRBV4-1
length: 16
size: .
D: .
CDR3: CASSLEDLGFPDTQYF
DNA: TGCGCCAGCAGCCTTGAGGACTTGGGTTTCCCAGATACGCAGTATTTT

J: TRBJ2-1
V: TRBV6-1
length: 15
size: .
D: TRBD2
CDR3: CASSEASGGANEQFF
DNA: TGTGCCAGCAGTGAAGCTAGCGGGGGGGCCAATGAGCAGTTCTTC

J: TRBJ2-7
V: TRBV7-9
length: 15
size: .
D: TRBD1
CDR3: CASSLAGTGTYEQYF
DNA: TGTGCCAGCAGCTTAGCTGGGACAGGAACCTACGAGCAGTACTTC

J: TRBJ2-7
V: TRBV9
length: 17
size: .
D: TRBD2
CDR3: CASSVGKASGDPYEQYF
DNA: TGTGCCAGCAGCGTAGGAAAGGCTAGCGGGGACCCCTACGAGCAGTACTTC

J: TRBJ2-2
V: TRBV5-6
length: 14
size: few
D: .
CDR3: CASSEGGRGGELFF
DNA: TGTGCCAGCAGCGAGGGGGGGCGAGGCGGGGAGCTGTTTTTT

J: TRBJ2-3
V: TRBV5-5
length: 15
size: .
D: TRBD2
CDR3: CASSSGTIGTDTQYF
DNA: TGTGCCAGCAGTTCCGGGACTATCGGCACAGATACGCAGTATTTT

J: TRBJ2-7
V: TRBV10-2
length: 12
size: .
D: .
CDR3: CASSEFTYEQYF
DNA: TGCGCCAGCAGTGAGTTCACTTACGAGCAGTACTTC

J: TRBJ2-7
V: TRBV7-6
length: 12
size: once
D: TRBD2
CDR3: CASSSPSGEQYF
DNA: TGTGCCAGCAGCTCCCCTAGCGGCGAGCAGTACTTC

J: TRBJ1-1
V: TRBV6-5
length: 13
size: .
D: .
CDR3: CASRRGPNTEAFF
DNA: TGTGCCAGCCGTCGGGGTCCCAACACTGAAGCTTTCTTT

J: TRBJ2-7
V: TRBV7-7
length: 14
size: .
D: .
CDR3: CASSPGTKVYEQYF
DNA: TGTGCCAGCAGCCCCGGGACAAAAGTCTACGAGCAGTACTTC

J: TRBJ2-7
V: TRBV18
length: 13
size: .
D: TRBD1
CDR3: CASSPGTGSEQYF
DNA: TGTGCCAGCTCACCAGGGACAGGGAGTGAGCAGTACTTC

J: TRBJ1-2
V: TRBV6-6
length: 13
size: .
D: .
CDR3: CASLRGGASGYTF
DNA: TGTGCCAGCCTAAGAGGGGGGGCGAGTGGCTACACCTTC

J: TRBJ1-2
V: TRBV23-1
length: 16
size: .
D: .
CDR3: CASSQSCSLANYGYTF
DNA: TGCGCCAGCAGTCAATCGTGTAGTCTTGCTAACTATGGCTACACCTTC

J: TRBJ2-3
V: TRBV6-5
length: 16
size: once
D: .
CDR3: CASSYSLGVSTDTQYF
DNA: TGTGCCAGCAGTTACTCGCTCGGGGTTAGCACAGATACGCAGTATTTT

J: TRBJ1-1
V: TRBV6-6
length: 13
size: .
D: .
CDR3: CASRGGPAPEAFF
DNA: TGTGCCAGCAGGGGAGGACCCGCTCCTGAAGCTTTCTTT

J: TRBJ1-3
V: TRBV6-6
length: 13
size: few
D: TRBD1
CDR3: CASSFGTGNTIYF
DNA: TGTGCCAGCAGTTTTGGGACAGGGAACACCATATATTTT

J: TRBJ1-3
V: TRBV10-3
length: 15
size: .
D: .
CDR3: CAISEEGLAGNTIYF
DNA: TGTGCCATCAGTGAGGAGGGCTTGGCTGGAAACACCATATATTTT